This T cell receptor beta chain was documented in a study of post-analysis software for immune sequencing data. The authors incorporated unique molecular identifiers into the TCR beta cDNA libraries. cDNA molecules numbering some 500,000 came from roughly 1 to 10 million T cells. In TCRdb, the PCR reads were re-called with MiXCR into one record per CDR3 protein. The sample carries about 540,000 distinct CDR3 sequences, 34% recorded once. Input material: blood. This receptor was obtained from a girl between 2 and 17 years old with multiple sclerosis.

CDR3 residues: CASSPQGMNTEAFF. The CDR3 DNA is TGTGCCAGCAGCCCACAGGGGATGAACACTGAAGCTTTCTTT. J is TRBJ1-1 and V is TRBV3-1; 7 bases map to TRBD1. Germline assignment: CDR1 LGHDT and CDR2 YNNKEL (reference sequence). J gave up 0 bases and V 4 bases, and 2 bases lay outside the gene matches. The CDR3 contains 14 residues.